A selection of T cell receptor beta chains follows, all from one sample in a study of T cell responses to AZD1222 COVID-19 vaccine. The table came from immunoSEQ multiplex PCR; TCRdb's copy has only in-frame clones and leaves some out. The sample carries over 150,000 clones, about nine tenths recorded once. The sample in question was peripheral blood, obtained on day 0 of AZD1222 vaccination. The receptors stem from an adult in good health. CDR3s include the opening cysteine and the closing phenylalanine or tryptophan. Not every row has a clone size; where given, it reads once, few, many or a size class.

len,j_gene,abundance,v_gene,CDR3aa
17,TRBJ1-3,.,TRBV18,CASSPRTPQGTGNTIYF
14,TRBJ1-4,once,TRBV2,CASSTWTGNEKLFF
15,TRBJ1-6,.,TRBV6-2/TRBV6-3,CASSYLGTLGSPLHF
14,TRBJ2-2,.,TRBV7-9,CASTPSGRPGELFF
18,TRBJ2-5,.,TRBV5-1,CASSPSGGAATAQETQYF
14,TRBJ1-2,.,TRBV30,CAWVRDRSGRGYTF
15,TRBJ2-7,.,TRBV27,CASSLHRDPYYEQYF
14,TRBJ2-7,.,TRBV2,CASSGERGPHEQYF
14,TRBJ1-1,.,TRBV2,CASSALGQGAEAFF
15,TRBJ2-2,.,TRBV2,CASSGVAGYTGELFF
14,TRBJ1-2,once,TRBV11-1,CASSRLGGGDGYTF
14,TRBJ1-5,once,TRBV5-1,CASSLQPDSQPQHF
16,TRBJ2-3,.,TRBV4-1,CASSQKPGLAGDTQYF
13,TRBJ1-1,.,TRBV27,CASSFGENTEAFF
14,TRBJ1-1,once,TRBV7-8,CASSNSEGPKGAFF
13,TRBJ1-2,.,TRBV30,CAGGLITNYGYTF
14,TRBJ1-5,.,TRBV19,CASSIGIDVQTHHF
12,TRBJ2-2,once,TRBV9,CASSPNTGELFF
15,TRBJ1-2,.,TRBV4-2,CASSQGYGTEYGYTF
15,TRBJ2-5,.,TRBV30,CAWSGDGTHRETQYF
14,TRBJ2-2,.,TRBV3-1/TRBV3-2,CASKKGENPGELFF
13,TRBJ1-5,.,TRBV29-1,CSVRQGINQPQHF
15,TRBJ2-7,.,TRBV19,CASSPRTGGTYEQYF
15,TRBJ1-5,.,TRBV3-1/TRBV3-2,CASSQDPREVLPQHF
13,TRBJ2-5,.,TRBV5-4,CASSLAQQETQYF
12,TRBJ1-2,.,TRBV11-3,CAKGLTNYGYTF
13,TRBJ2-7,.,TRBV6-5,CASSQQGAGEQYF
12,TRBJ2-3,.,TRBV10-2,CASKRTTDTQYF
14,TRBJ1-1,once,TRBV10-3,CAISEGGGYTEAFF
14,TRBJ2-1,.,TRBV30,CAWSPVAFKDEQFF
13,TRBJ1-1,.,TRBV29-1,CSARRSGATEAFF
16,TRBJ2-1,.,TRBV6-4,CASSDSSGGATNEQFF
17,TRBJ1-5,.,TRBV19,CASSIGGHRTRNQPQHF
15,TRBJ1-1,few,TRBV6-5,CASSPTGDLNTEAFF
13,TRBJ2-7,.,TRBV28,CASSFGQDYEQYF
13,TRBJ2-1,.,TRBV7-2,CASGKGPEHEQFF
16,TRBJ1-1,.,TRBV5-1,CASSLGREGRGTEAFF
14,TRBJ1-6,.,TRBV30,CAWRWRTDNSPLHF
14,TRBJ1-1,.,TRBV5-8,CASSLSHLNTEAFF
15,TRBJ2-5,.,TRBV5-1,CASSSTSGSQETQYF
14,TRBJ1-4,.,TRBV28,CASSLPTQMGKLFF
15,TRBJ2-1,once,TRBV5-1,CATQPAGGRYNEQFF
16,TRBJ2-3,.,TRBV11-2,CASSSQSLGGTDTQYF
16,TRBJ2-6,.,TRBV5-1,CASSVGAVTGANVLTF
11,TRBJ2-2,.,TRBV30,CAWSVPGELFF
15,TRBJ2-3,.,TRBV6-4,CASSDSGEPTDTQYF
18,TRBJ2-1,.,TRBV18,CASSPPIAAGGAYNEQFF
15,TRBJ1-5,.,TRBV28,CASSFEEQRNQPQHF
15,TRBJ2-5,.,TRBV19,CASSSGTDDQETQYF
12,TRBJ2-7,.,TRBV28,CASGRKGYEQYF
13,TRBJ2-5,.,TRBV18,CASSLGTEETQYF